This TCR beta chain was sequenced during a study of T cell repertoires in cytomegalovirus infection. Overall study context: Both a matching HLA type and CMV infection were indicated by public TCR beta signatures. General study points: Ex vivo, HLA-C-restricted CMV-specific TCR beta clonotypes prevailed over the rest of the response.

TCRdb independently ran MiXCR on the reads; one entry per CDR3 protein. The sample holds hundreds of thousands of distinct CDR3 sequences, roughly 36% seen once. Remarks on this clonotype: Its matching antigen is unknown. An end of the junction differs from the germline gene, which may be a read error.

The length of the CDR3 is 18 residues. Germline CDR1 reads LNHDA; CDR2 reads SQIVND (reference sequence). The J gene is TRBJ2-1, the V gene TRBV19; 9 nucleotides match TRBD2. The sequenced sample was cultured PBMCs, obtained from culture after CMV antigen stimulation. The sequence derives from a human donor in good health (CMV status not recorded). Some clones in this sample may be carry-over from other donors' samples. CDR3 amino acids: CASSIDPPSSGTYYEQFF. CDR3 sequence (DNA): TGTGCCAGTAGTATAGATCCCCCCTCTAGCGGGACCTACTATGAGCAGTTCTTC.